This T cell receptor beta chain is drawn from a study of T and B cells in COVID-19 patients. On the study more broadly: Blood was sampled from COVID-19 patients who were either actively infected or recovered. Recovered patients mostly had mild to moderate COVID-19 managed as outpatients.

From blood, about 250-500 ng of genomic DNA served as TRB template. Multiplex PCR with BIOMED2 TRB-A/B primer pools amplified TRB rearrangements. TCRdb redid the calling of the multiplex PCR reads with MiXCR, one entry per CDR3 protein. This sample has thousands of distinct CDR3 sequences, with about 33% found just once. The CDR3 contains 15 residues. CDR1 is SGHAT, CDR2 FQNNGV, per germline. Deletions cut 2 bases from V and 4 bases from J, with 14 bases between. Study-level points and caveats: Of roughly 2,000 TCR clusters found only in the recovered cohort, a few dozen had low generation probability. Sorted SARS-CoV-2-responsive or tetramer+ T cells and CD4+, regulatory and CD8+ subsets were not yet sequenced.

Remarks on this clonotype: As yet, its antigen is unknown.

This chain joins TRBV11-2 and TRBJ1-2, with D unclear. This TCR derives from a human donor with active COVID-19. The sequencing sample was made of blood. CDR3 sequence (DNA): TGTGCCAGCAGCTTAACTCCCTCCCATGGCTATGGCTACACCTTC. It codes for CASSLTPSHGYGYTF.